This T cell receptor beta chain was captured by sequencing in a study of Ad26.COV2.S vaccination and SARS-CoV-2 variants (dated by TCRdb to the early 2020s). Some background on the complete study: Donors in the vaccine arm were drawn from COV1001, a multicentre, randomized, double-blind, placebo-controlled phase I-IIa trial testing Ad26.COV2.S in healthy adults. TCRbeta repertoire sequencing was used to assess the specificity and breadth of SARS-CoV-2-reactive T cell receptors after Ad26.COV2.S vaccination. The TCR-sequenced set comprised approximately 32 samples: approximately 19 Ad26.COV2.S vaccine recipients, 5 placebo recipients and 8 SARS-CoV-2 convalescent individuals. Investigators did not know the trial group allocation while performing experiments and assessing outcomes. Participants in the trial were split at random into five groups of five each, receiving low-dose or high-dose Ad26.COV2.S once or twice, or else placebo on both occasions. Ad26.COV2.S was administered intramuscularly at a dose of 5x10^10 or 1x10^11 viral particles, either as one shot or as two shots given 56 days apart. The study at large found these results: Ad26.COV2.S recipients had higher spike-specific TCR breadth than placebo recipients (P = 0.0014). Vaccine and placebo recipients had comparable non-spike TCR breadth, which fits with the vaccine containing only spike. Substantial breadth of spike-specific CD8+ and CD4+ T cell responses was reported after vaccination. The study was not powered to compare responses between vaccine doses or regimens. The authors noted that total T cell responses may have been underestimated by the TCR breadth and depth analyses.

TCRbeta CDR3 regions were sequenced with the immunoSEQ Assay. After extraction, genomic DNA underwent amplification by bias-controlled multiplex PCR, followed by high-throughput sequencing. Per the authors' processing: To quantify the absolute abundance of each unique TCRbeta CDR3 region, sequences were collapsed and filtered. T cell fraction was estimated by normalization of TCRbeta template counts to usable DNA, with usable DNA being measured through amplification of reference genes present in all nucleated cells. Repertoire TCRs were annotated as SARS-CoV-2-specific by exact matching of V gene, CDR3 amino acid sequence and J gene to a known reactive TCR set. The reference SARS-CoV-2 TCR set came from MIRA and was filtered for enrichment in COVID-19-positive ImmuneCODE repertoires, removing public or cross-reactive TCRs. Based on the MIRA antigens, annotated TCRs were further analysed at the level of specific ORF or position within ORF. Depth was the summed frequency of annotated unique rearrangements, while breadth was defined as annotated unique rearrangements over total unique productive rearrangements. TCR breadth was compared between groups using two-sided Wilcoxon rank-sum tests. Held by TCRdb, this immuneACCESS table contains in-frame sequences only and omits some clones. Under half of the omission traces to an unresolved V gene where checked; the cause of the rest is unknown. The DNA gave D and trimming, while V, J and clone size come from that table. The sample table records hundreds of thousands of clones; 70% to 90% of these occur just once. Of the sample, over 1.3% is held by the ten largest clones.

The treatment or condition label corresponds to: about 20 received Ad26.COV2.S at low or high dose, single or two shots; roughly 5 received placebo; per-sample allocation not given. For vaccine and placebo recipients, repertoires were sequenced using samples collected on day 63 after the first injection. In Cohort 1b, 25 adults aged 18-55 years were enrolled at a single site in Boston, USA, between 29 July and 7 August 2020. Ad26.COV2.S was a replication-incompetent adenovirus type 26 vector expressing a prefusion-stabilized SARS-CoV-2 spike protein from the original Wuhan strain. A word on this clone: The clone's antigen remains unknown. It has no much larger one-base neighbor in the sample; base qualities were not kept.

The TCR comes from a person aged 18-60 years who received the Ad26.COV2.S COVID-19 vaccine or a placebo. Sequenced material: peripheral blood, taken in a trial of Ad26.COV2.S vaccine versus placebo.

DNA sequence: TGTGCCACCAGTGACCGCACAGGTAGCTGGCACAATGAGCAGTTCTTC. Its protein product is CATSDRTGSWHNEQFF. The V gene is TRBV24-1 and the J gene is TRBJ2-1; a weak D assignment points to TRBD1 (5 bases agree). V was cut back by 4 bases and J by 5 bases, leaving a gap of 17 bases between them. From the cysteine up to the phenylalanine, the CDR3 has a length of 16 residues. CDR3 DNA is the only sequence kept; it has 48 bases, read in frame from the first base. CDR1 is given as KGHDR and CDR2 as SFDVKD, both from the germline V gene.